What follows is one T cell receptor (beta chain) and its context. What it binds is unknown. Produced via immunoSEQ multiplex PCR; TCRdb's table is partial and in-frame only. The sample consists of 2,500,000 or so clones, 85% to 95% of them appearing once. V gave up 6 bases and J gave up 3 bases; unmatched junction bases: 5. The germline V gene encodes CDR1 SNHLY and CDR2 FYNNEI. The CDR3 loop spans 14 amino acids. These data come from a study of shared clonotypes between healthy human individuals. As for the study in general: Three plates were used per donor for CD4 naive, three for CD4 memory, two for CD8 naive and one for CD8 memory.

Overall study findings and caveats: It was observed that roughly 5% of naive CD4 clonotypes were shared across several donors.

The donors were adults (healthy and HIV-negative) with no recent acute infections or vaccinations. This rearrangement joins TRBV2 to TRBJ2-1; TRBD2 matches at 7 bases. This clonotype was obtained from a young man in good health. The sample taken for sequencing was naive CD4+ T cells sorted from blood. Subset here: CD45RA+ positively selected. The CDR3 region is CASSRTSIYNEQFF. CDR3 sequence (DNA): TGTGCCAGCAGCAGGACTAGTATCTACAATGAGCAGTTCTTC.